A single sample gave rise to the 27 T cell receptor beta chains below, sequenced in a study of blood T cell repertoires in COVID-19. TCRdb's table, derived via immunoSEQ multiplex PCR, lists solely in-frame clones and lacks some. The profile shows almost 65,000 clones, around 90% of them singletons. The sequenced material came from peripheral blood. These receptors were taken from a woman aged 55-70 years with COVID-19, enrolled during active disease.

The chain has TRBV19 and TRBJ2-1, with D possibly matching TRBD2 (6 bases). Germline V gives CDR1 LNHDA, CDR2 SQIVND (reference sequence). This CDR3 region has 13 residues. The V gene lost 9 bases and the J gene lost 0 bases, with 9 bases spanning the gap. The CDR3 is CASAGSSYNEQFF. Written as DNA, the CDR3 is TGTGCCAGCGCGGGAAGCTCCTACAATGAGCAGTTCTTC.

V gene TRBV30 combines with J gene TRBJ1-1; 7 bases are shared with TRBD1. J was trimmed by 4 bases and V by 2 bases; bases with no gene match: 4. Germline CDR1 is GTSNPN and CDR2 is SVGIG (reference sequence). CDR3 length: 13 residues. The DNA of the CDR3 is TGTGCCTGGAGTCTTCAGGGGGGCACTGAAGCTTTCTTT. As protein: CAWSLQGGTEAFF.

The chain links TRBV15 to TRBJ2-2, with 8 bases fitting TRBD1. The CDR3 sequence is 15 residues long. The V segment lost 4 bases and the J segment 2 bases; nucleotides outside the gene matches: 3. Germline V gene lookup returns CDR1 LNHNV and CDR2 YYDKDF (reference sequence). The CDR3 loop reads CATSIDRGNTGELFF. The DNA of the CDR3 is TGTGCCACCAGCATTGACAGGGGAAACACCGGGGAGCTGTTTTTT. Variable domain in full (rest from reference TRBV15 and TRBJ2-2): DAMVIQNPRYQVTQFGKPVTLSCSQTLNHNVMYWYQQKSSQAPKLLFHYYDKDFNNEADTPDNFQSRRPNTSFCFLDIRSPGLGDTAMYLCATSIDRGNTGELFFGEGSRLTVL.

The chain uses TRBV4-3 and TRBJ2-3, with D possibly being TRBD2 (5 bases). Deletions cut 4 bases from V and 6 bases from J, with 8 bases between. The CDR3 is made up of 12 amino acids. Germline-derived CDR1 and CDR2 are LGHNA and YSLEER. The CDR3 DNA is TGCGCCAGCAGCCGTAGAGGGGATACGCAGTATTTT. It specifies CASSRRGDTQYF.

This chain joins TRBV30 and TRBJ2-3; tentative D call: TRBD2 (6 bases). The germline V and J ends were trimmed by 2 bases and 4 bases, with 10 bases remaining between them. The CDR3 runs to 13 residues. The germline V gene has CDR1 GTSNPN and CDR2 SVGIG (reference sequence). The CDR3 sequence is CAWSRREADTQYF. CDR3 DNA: TGTGCCTGGAGTAGAAGGGAGGCAGATACGCAGTATTTT.

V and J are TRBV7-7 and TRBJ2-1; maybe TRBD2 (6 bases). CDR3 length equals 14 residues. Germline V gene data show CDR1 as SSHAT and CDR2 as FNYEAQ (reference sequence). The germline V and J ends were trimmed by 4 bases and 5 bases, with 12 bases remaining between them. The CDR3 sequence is CASSSGLPDNEQFF. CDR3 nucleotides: TGTGCCAGCAGCTCGGGACTTCCCGACAATGAGCAGTTCTTC.

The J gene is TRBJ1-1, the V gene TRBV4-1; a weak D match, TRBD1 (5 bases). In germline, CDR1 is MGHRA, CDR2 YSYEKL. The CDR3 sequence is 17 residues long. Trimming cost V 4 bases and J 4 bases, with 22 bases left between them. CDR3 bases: TGCGCCAGCAGCCCACCCCTCGGGGGGGACGCCATCACTGAAGCTTTCTTT. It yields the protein CASSPPLGGDAITEAFF.

The CDR3 loop reads CASSLMKTSGTPDTQYF. The DNA for the CDR3 is TGTGCCAGCAGCTTAATGAAGACTAGCGGGACCCCAGATACGCAGTATTTT. This chain connects TRBV5-8 to TRBJ2-3, with 11 bases lining up with TRBD2. The CDR3 sequence is 17 residues long. CDR1 is SGHTS and CDR2 is YDEGEE in the germline V gene. V lost 2 bases and J lost 4; bases outside the gene matches: 9.

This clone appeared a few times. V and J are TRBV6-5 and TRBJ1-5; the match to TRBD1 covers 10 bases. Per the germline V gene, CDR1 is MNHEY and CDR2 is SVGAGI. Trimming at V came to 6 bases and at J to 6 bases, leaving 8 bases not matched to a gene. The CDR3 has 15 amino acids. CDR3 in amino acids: CASSWDRGRSQPQHF. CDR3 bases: TGTGCCAGCAGCTGGGACAGGGGCCGTTCTCAGCCCCAGCATTTT.

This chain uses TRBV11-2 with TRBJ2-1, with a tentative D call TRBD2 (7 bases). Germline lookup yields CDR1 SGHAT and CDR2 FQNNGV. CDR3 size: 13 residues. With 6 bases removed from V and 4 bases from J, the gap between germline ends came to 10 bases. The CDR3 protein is CASRGGVYNEQFF. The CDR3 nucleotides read TGTGCCAGCAGAGGGGGGGTTTACAATGAGCAGTTCTTC.

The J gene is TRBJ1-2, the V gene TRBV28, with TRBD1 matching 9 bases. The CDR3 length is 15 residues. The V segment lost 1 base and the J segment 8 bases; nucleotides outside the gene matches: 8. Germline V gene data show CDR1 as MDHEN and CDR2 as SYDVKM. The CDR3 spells CASSLSRTGAEGYTF. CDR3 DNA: TGTGCCAGCAGTTTATCTAGGACAGGGGCTGAAGGCTACACCTTC.

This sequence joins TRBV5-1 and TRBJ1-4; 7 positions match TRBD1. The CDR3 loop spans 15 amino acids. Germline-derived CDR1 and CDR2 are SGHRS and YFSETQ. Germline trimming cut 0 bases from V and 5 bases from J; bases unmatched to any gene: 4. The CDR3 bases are TGCGCCAGCAGCTTGGGTGAGACAGGGAATGAAAAACTGTTTTTT. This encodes CASSLGETGNEKLFF.

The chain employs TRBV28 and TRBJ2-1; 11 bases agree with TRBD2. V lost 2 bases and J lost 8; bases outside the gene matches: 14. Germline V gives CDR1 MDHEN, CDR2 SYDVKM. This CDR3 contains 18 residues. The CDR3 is CASSLDQPGLAGLDEQFF. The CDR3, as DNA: TGTGCCAGCAGTTTAGACCAGCCCGGACTAGCGGGTCTAGATGAGCAGTTCTTC.

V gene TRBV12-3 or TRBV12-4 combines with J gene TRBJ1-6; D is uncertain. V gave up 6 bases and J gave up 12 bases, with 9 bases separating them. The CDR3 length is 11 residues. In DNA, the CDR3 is TGTGCCAGCAGCTCTCCGGGACCCCTCCACTTT. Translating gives CASSSPGPLHF.

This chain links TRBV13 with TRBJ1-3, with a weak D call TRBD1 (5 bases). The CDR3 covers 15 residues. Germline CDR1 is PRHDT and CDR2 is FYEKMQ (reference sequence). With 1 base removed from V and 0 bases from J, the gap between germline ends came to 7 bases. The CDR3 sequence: CASSLETVSGNTIYF. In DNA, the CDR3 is TGTGCCAGCAGCTTAGAGACAGTCTCTGGAAACACCATATATTTT.

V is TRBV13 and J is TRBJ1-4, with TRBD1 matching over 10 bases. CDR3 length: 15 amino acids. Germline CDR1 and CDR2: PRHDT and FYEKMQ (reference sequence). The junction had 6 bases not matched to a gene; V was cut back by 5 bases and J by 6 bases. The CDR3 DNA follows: TGTGCCAGCAGCCCCTCGGGACAGGGGTATGAAAAACTGTTTTTT. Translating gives CASSPSGQGYEKLFF.

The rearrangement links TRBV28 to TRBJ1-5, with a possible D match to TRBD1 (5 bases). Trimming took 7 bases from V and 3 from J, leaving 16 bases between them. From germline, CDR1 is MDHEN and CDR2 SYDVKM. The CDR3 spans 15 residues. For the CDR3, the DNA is TGTGCCAGCACCCTAGGGGCAGACTTCAATCAGCCCCAGCATTTT. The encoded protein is CASTLGADFNQPQHF.

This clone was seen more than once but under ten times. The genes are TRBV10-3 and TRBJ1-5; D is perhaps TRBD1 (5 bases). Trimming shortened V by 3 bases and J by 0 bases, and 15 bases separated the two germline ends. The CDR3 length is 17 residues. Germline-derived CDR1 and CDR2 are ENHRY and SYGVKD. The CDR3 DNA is TGTGCCATCAGTGACAGAGCGGGGCTTTATAGCAATCAGCCCCAGCATTTT. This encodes CAISDRAGLYSNQPQHF.

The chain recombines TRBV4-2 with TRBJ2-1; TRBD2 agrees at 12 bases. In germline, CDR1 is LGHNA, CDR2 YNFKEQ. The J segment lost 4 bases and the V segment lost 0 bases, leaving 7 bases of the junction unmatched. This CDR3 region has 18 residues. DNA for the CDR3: TGTGCCAGCAGCCAAGAAGGTACTAGCGGGGGGATTTACAATGAGCAGTTCTTC. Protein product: CASSQEGTSGGIYNEQFF.

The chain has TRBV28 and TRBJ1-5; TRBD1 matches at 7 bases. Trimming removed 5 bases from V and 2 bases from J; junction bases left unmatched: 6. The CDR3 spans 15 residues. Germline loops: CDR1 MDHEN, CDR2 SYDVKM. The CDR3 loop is CASSTQGDGNQPQHF. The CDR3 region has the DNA TGTGCCAGCAGTACCCAGGGGGACGGCAATCAGCCCCAGCATTTT.

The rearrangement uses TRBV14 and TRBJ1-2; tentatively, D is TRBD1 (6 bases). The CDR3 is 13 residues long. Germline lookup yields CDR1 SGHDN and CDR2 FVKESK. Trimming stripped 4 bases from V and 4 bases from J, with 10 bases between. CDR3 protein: CASSLRDTYGYTF. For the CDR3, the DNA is TGTGCCAGCAGCCTCCGGGACACCTATGGCTACACCTTC.

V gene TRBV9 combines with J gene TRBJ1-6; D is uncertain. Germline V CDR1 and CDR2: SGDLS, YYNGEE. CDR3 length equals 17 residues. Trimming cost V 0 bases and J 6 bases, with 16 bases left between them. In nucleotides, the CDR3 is TGTGCCAGCAGCGTAGGTCCCGGCCGGGTCGGTAATTCACCCCTCCACTTT. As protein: CASSVGPGRVGNSPLHF.

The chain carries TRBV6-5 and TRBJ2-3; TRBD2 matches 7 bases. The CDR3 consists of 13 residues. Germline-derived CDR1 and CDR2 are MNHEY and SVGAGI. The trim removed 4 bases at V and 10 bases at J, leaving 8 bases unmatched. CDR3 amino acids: CASSSPGREAQYF. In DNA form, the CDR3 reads TGTGCCAGCAGTTCGCCGGGACGGGAGGCGCAGTATTTT.

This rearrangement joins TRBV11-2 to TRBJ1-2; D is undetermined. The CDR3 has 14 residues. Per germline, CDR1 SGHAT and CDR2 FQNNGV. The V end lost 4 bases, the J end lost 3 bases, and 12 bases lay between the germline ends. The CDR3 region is CASSSQREDYGYTF. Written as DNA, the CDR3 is TGTGCCAGCAGCTCACAGAGGGAGGACTATGGCTACACCTTC.

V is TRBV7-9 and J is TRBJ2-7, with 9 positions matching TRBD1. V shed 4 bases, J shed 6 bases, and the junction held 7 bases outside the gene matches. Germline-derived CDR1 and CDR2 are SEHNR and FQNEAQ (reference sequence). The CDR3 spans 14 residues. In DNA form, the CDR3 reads TGTGCCAGCAGCTCAAGGGGACAGGGTTCCGAGCAGTACTTC. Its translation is CASSSRGQGSEQYF.

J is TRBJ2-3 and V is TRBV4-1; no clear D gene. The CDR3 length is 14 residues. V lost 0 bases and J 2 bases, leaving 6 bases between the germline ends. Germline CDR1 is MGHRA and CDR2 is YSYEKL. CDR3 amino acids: CASSQETYTDTQYF. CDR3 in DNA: TGCGCCAGCAGCCAAGAAACCTACACAGATACGCAGTATTTT.

CDR3 sequence (DNA): TGTGCCAGCAGTTACAGTAGGGGGAACACTGAAGCTTTCTTT. It encodes CASSYSRGNTEAFF. The chain couples TRBV6-6 to TRBJ1-1; maybe TRBD1 (5 bases). V lost 2 bases and J 1 base, leaving 8 bases between the germline ends. CDR1 is MNHNY, CDR2 SVGAGI, per germline (reference sequence). The CDR3 is 14 amino acids.